The 32 T cell receptor beta chains below come from one sample, sequenced in a study of identical twins. TCRdb itself ran the 5' RACE reads through MiXCR, one entry per CDR3 protein. This table holds 400,000 to 550,000 distinct CDR3 sequences, around 15% found once. These sequences were also reported in another study, on yellow fever vaccine responses in identical twins.

Specimen: CD4+ T cells sorted from blood. The receptors derive from a woman aged 18-30 years in good health.

There are a few counts of this clonotype. The rearrangement uses TRBV7-9 and TRBJ1-5; TRBD1 agrees at 7 bases. After removal of 1 base from V and 6 bases from J, the junction contained 12 bases not matched to a gene. Germline assignment: CDR1 SEHNR and CDR2 FQNEAQ (reference sequence). CDR3 length: 17 amino acids. The CDR3 DNA sequence: TGTGCCAGCAGCTTAGGTACAGGGGCACCCACGGCTCAGCCCCAGCATTTT. It translates to CASSLGTGAPTAQPQHF. Variable domain in full (rest from reference TRBV7-9 and TRBJ1-5): DTGVSQNPRHKITKRGQNVTFRCDPISEHNRLYWYRQTLGQGPEFLTYFQNEAQLEKSRLLSDRFSAERPKGSFSTLEIQRTEQGDSAMYLCASSLGTGAPTAQPQHFGDGTRLSIL.

This clonotype showed up just a few times. V is TRBV6-5 and J is TRBJ1-1, with a weak D call TRBD1 (6 bases). Deletions cut 7 bases from V and 10 bases from J, with 16 bases between. The CDR3 is made up of 12 amino acids. Germline CDR1 reads MNHEY; CDR2 reads SVGAGI. This CDR3 reads CASNPGQSRAFF. CDR3 nucleotides: TGTGCCAGCAATCCCGGACAGAGCAGAGCTTTCTTT.

This clonotype was found many times. The chain has TRBV5-1 and TRBJ1-5, with D unclear. V lost 4 bases and J 3 bases, leaving 8 bases between the germline ends. The germline CDR1 and CDR2 sequences are SGHRS and YFSETQ. This CDR3 region has 13 residues. The CDR3 DNA sequence: TGCGCCAGCAGCCAATCTCCCAATCAGCCCCAGCATTTT. Residues: CASSQSPNQPQHF.

This clonotype occurred many times. The gene calls are TRBV27 and TRBJ2-5; D gene ambiguous. The CDR3 totals 13 residues. Looked up from germline, CDR1 is MNHEY and CDR2 is SMNVEV (reference sequence). The V gene lost 6 bases and the J gene lost 2 bases, with 10 bases spanning the gap. CDR3 loop: CASSHTPQETQYF. Written as DNA, the CDR3 is TGTGCCAGCAGCCACACCCCTCAAGAGACCCAGTACTTC.

J is TRBJ2-2 and V is TRBV20-1, with TRBD2 identical over 11 bases. Germline V gene lookup returns CDR1 DFQATT and CDR2 SNEGSKA (reference sequence). The CDR3 is made up of 16 amino acids. Losses at the gene ends were 0 bases for V and 4 bases for J; bases not matched to a gene: 4. CDR3 DNA sequence: TGCAGTGCTAGAGAAGGTAGCGGGAGGGTCACCGGGGAGCTGTTTTTT. Its protein is CSAREGSGRVTGELFF.

The chain is built from TRBV5-4 and TRBJ2-2; unclear D gene. Trimming removed 5 bases at V and 6 bases at J, with 8 bases between. Germline V gene sequence: CDR1 SGHNT, CDR2 YYREEE (reference sequence). The CDR3 has 12 residues. For the CDR3, the DNA is TGTGCCAGCAGTCAAACAGCCGGGGAGCTGTTTTTT. Residues: CASSQTAGELFF.

The table lists this clonotype with a few counts. The rearrangement joins TRBV4-3 to TRBJ1-4; 7 bases map to TRBD1. V trimming: 6 bases; J trimming: 5 bases; junction bases outside the gene matches: 6. In germline, CDR1 is LGHNA, CDR2 YSLEER. The CDR3 is 14 residues long. The CDR3 DNA sequence: TGCGCCAGCAGACCGGGACAGAAAAATGAAAAACTGTTTTTT. It translates to CASRPGQKNEKLFF.

This clonotype has at least ten counts. This chain connects TRBV20-1 to TRBJ2-5; 9 bases are shared with TRBD2. J lost 3 bases, V lost 2 bases, and 13 bases had no gene match. Germline V gives CDR1 DFQATT, CDR2 SNEGSKA (reference sequence). The CDR3 runs to 17 residues. CDR3 bases: TGCAGTGCTAGACCTACGTTGGTAGCGGGGGCGAAAGAGACCCAGTACTTC. This sequence encodes CSARPTLVAGAKETQYF.

This clonotype was found a few times. The chain carries TRBV6-2 or TRBV6-3 and TRBJ2-3, with D perhaps matching TRBD1 or TRBD2 (5 bases each). The germline V gene has CDR1 MNHEY and CDR2 SVGEGT. CDR3 length equals 14 residues. Trimming removed 4 bases at V and 2 bases at J, with 10 bases between. Here the CDR3 reads CASSWGGYTDTQYF. The CDR3 DNA follows: TGTGCCAGCAGTTGGGGCGGGTACACAGATACGCAGTATTTT.

The sample holds many counts of this clonotype. This chain uses TRBV10-3 with TRBJ2-3; D unclear. Looked up from germline, CDR1 is ENHRY and CDR2 is SYGVKD. Trimming removed 3 bases at V and 4 bases at J, with 14 bases between. The CDR3 spans 15 residues. CDR3 region: CAISDTLTNPDTQYF. In DNA form, the CDR3 reads TGTGCCATCAGTGATACCCTAACAAATCCAGATACGCAGTATTTT.

The chain couples TRBV5-1 to TRBJ1-1; D may be TRBD1 (5 bases). Germline V gene sequence: CDR1 SGHRS, CDR2 YFSETQ. The length of the CDR3 is 15 residues. Trimming took 1 base from V and 3 from J, leaving 13 bases between them. The CDR3, as DNA: TGCGCCAGCAGCTTGAGTTTGGGGCCTTACACTGAAGCTTTCTTT. This gives the protein CASSLSLGPYTEAFF.

V is TRBV20-1 and J is TRBJ2-1; 15 nucleotides match TRBD2. V lost 6 bases to trimming and J lost 4 bases; unmatched junction nucleotides: 10. The CDR3 loop spans 17 amino acids. Germline V gene sequence: CDR1 DFQATT, CDR2 SNEGSKA (reference sequence). The CDR3 loop reads CSAKSGTSGGSYNEQFF. The CDR3 DNA is TGCAGTGCCAAATCCGGGACTAGCGGGGGGTCGTACAATGAGCAGTTCTTC.

This clonotype has just a few counts. The V and J genes are TRBV4-3 and TRBJ2-1; 7 positions match TRBD2. The trim removed 0 bases at V and 8 bases at J, leaving 7 bases unmatched. The CDR3 length is 15 residues. CDR1 and CDR2 from the germline V gene are LGHNA and YSLEER. CDR3 residues: CASSQDPAGRDEQFF. In DNA, the CDR3 is TGCGCCAGCAGCCAAGATCCCGCAGGGAGGGATGAGCAGTTCTTC.

This clonotype was seen only a few times. The chain uses TRBV6-5 and TRBJ2-2; the match to TRBD2 covers 10 bases. The CDR3 is 16 amino acids. J gave up 7 bases and V 0 bases, and 5 bases lay outside the gene matches. The V gene's germline CDR1 is MNHEY and CDR2 SVGAGI. This chain's CDR3 is CASSYSGLAGVGELFF. The CDR3 DNA follows: TGTGCCAGCAGTTACTCCGGTCTAGCGGGAGTCGGGGAGCTGTTTTTT.

The chain is built from TRBV19 and TRBJ2-7, with D unclear. This CDR3 has 14 amino acids. In germline, CDR1 is LNHDA, CDR2 SQIVND (reference sequence). V lost 1 base, J lost 1 base, and 8 bases lay in between. The CDR3 DNA sequence: TGTGCCAGTAGTATAGGTTACTATTCCTACGAGCAGTACTTC. It is translated as CASSIGYYSYEQYF.

There are many counts of this clonotype. The V gene is TRBV6-5, the J gene TRBJ2-2; D is undetermined. The V gene's germline CDR1 is MNHEY and CDR2 SVGAGI. Trimming removed 2 bases at V and 7 bases at J, with 14 bases between. This CDR3 is built from 15 residues. CDR3 amino acids: CASSYSWKGVGELFF. CDR3 nucleotides: TGTGCCAGCAGTTACAGCTGGAAAGGCGTCGGGGAGCTGTTTTTT.

The chain has TRBV20-1 and TRBJ2-7, with 8 nucleotides matching TRBD2. The CDR3 contains 14 residues. J was trimmed by 7 bases and V by 3 bases; bases with no gene match: 11. Germline CDR1 reads DFQATT; CDR2 reads SNEGSKA (reference sequence). DNA for the CDR3: TGCAGTGCTAGTCCCGGGCCGGGGGGGAAAGAGCAGTACTTC. This sequence encodes CSASPGPGGKEQYF.

The chain employs TRBV11-2 and TRBJ2-3, with 7 nucleotides matching TRBD1. The J segment lost 2 bases and the V segment lost 3 bases, leaving 2 bases of the junction unmatched. The CDR3 covers 14 residues. Germline V gene sequence: CDR1 SGHAT, CDR2 FQNNGV. The CDR3 loop is CASSLDRITDTQYF. CDR3 DNA sequence: TGTGCCAGCAGCTTGGACAGGATCACAGATACGCAGTATTTT.

The CDR3 loop reads CASTAVQETQYF. The CDR3 DNA is TGTGCCAGCACGGCAGTCCAAGAGACCCAGTACTTC. The chain uses TRBV28 and TRBJ2-5; D not certain. CDR3 size: 12 residues. Germline CDR1 MDHEN, CDR2 SYDVKM. V lost 7 bases to trimming and J lost 1 base, with 7 bases between them.

This clonotype has a handful of counts. The rearrangement links TRBV7-8 to TRBJ2-3; perhaps TRBD1 as D (6 bases). Germline V lookup: CDR1 SGHVS, CDR2 FQNEAQ. Trimming removed 5 bases from V and 3 bases from J, with 24 bases in between. CDR3 size: 18 residues. The CDR3 is CASSRPGRTVTGTDTQYF. CDR3 sequence (DNA): TGTGCCAGCAGCCGACCGGGGCGGACAGTAACCGGGACAGATACGCAGTATTTT.

The J gene is TRBJ2-7, the V gene TRBV10-1, with D perhaps matching TRBD1 (5 bases). Deletions cut 0 bases from V and 0 bases from J, with 9 bases between. Germline CDR1 reads WNHNN; CDR2 reads SYGVQD (reference sequence). The CDR3 totals 15 residues. The CDR3 bases are TGCGCCAGCAGTGAGTCAAGGGGCTACTCCTACGAGCAGTACTTC. Amino acids: CASSESRGYSYEQYF.

This clonotype occurred many times. The chain couples TRBV5-4 to TRBJ2-3; D ambiguous. Trimming removed 4 bases at V and 2 bases at J, with 5 bases between. The CDR3 runs to 12 residues. Germline V gives CDR1 SGHNT, CDR2 YYREEE (reference sequence). DNA of the CDR3: TGTGCCAGCAGCGACGTCACAGATACGCAGTATTTT. Its protein is CASSDVTDTQYF.

This clonotype was seen more than once but under ten times. DNA for the CDR3: TGTGCCAGCAGTTACCGTACGGTTAGGGGCTACAATGAGCAGTTCTTC. Its protein product is CASSYRTVRGYNEQFF. The chain recombines TRBV6-5 with TRBJ2-1; D is possibly TRBD1 (5 bases). This CDR3 comprises 16 residues. V was pared by 2 bases and J by 3 bases, with 14 bases between. In germline, CDR1 is MNHEY, CDR2 SVGAGI.

The rearrangement links TRBV15 to TRBJ1-1; 7 positions match TRBD1. The CDR3 is 14 residues long. Germline-derived CDR1 and CDR2 are LNHNV and YYDKDF (reference sequence). V shed 5 bases, J shed 5 bases, and the junction held 8 bases outside the gene matches. CDR3 DNA: TGTGCCACCAGCTATAGGACAGGCCCAACTGAAGCTTTCTTT. It codes for CATSYRTGPTEAFF.

This clonotype was seen ten or more times. The CDR3 DNA reads as TGTGCCAGCAAATCCGACAGGCCCTACAATGAGCAGTTCTTC. Translating gives CASKSDRPYNEQFF. This chain connects TRBV12-3 or TRBV12-4 to TRBJ2-1; possibly TRBD1 for D (6 bases). The ends were cut back, 7 bases at V and 2 bases at J, with 12 bases in the middle. The CDR3 runs 14 residues.

The table lists this clonotype with many counts. The V call is TRBV29-1, the J call TRBJ2-3; D is possibly TRBD2 (6 bases). Deletions cut 0 bases from V and 3 bases from J, with 13 bases between. There are 15 residues in the CDR3. The V gene's germline CDR1 is SQVTM and CDR2 ANQGSEA. The CDR3 here is CSVEDPGGATDTQYF. The CDR3 DNA sequence: TGCAGCGTTGAAGATCCCGGGGGAGCGACAGATACGCAGTATTTT.

The chain joins TRBV5-1 to TRBJ2-1, with 11 bases lining up with TRBD1. The V segment lost 4 bases and the J segment 2 bases; nucleotides outside the gene matches: 17. This CDR3 contains 20 residues. Germline loops: CDR1 SGHRS, CDR2 YFSETQ. The CDR3 region is CASSKLRDRGAPIAYNEQFF. The DNA for the CDR3 is TGCGCCAGCAGCAAACTTCGGGACAGGGGGGCCCCCATCGCCTACAATGAGCAGTTCTTC.

This clonotype showed up just a few times. The rearrangement joins TRBV5-1 to TRBJ1-1, with TRBD1 as a possible D gene (6 bases). The V end was cut by 4 bases, the J end by 0 bases, with 13 bases between. The CDR3 is 15 amino acids. CDR1 is SGHRS, CDR2 YFSETQ, per germline. DNA of the CDR3: TGCGCCAGCAGCCTACAGGGTCCGATGAACACTGAAGCTTTCTTT. Amino acid sequence: CASSLQGPMNTEAFF.

The gene calls are TRBV11-2 and TRBJ2-4; 7 nucleotides agree with TRBD2. Germline V gene data show CDR1 as SGHAT and CDR2 as FQNNGV. The ends lost 1 base at V and 3 bases at J; junction bases unmatched: 6. This CDR3 spans 16 amino acids. The CDR3: CASSLGTGGFKNIQYF. The DNA for the CDR3 is TGTGCCAGCAGCTTAGGAACGGGAGGCTTCAAAAACATTCAGTACTTC.

V is TRBV28 and J is TRBJ2-7; 11 positions agree with TRBD2. V lost 6 bases to trimming and J lost 2 bases; unmatched junction nucleotides: 9. This CDR3 has 16 amino acids. Germline loops: CDR1 MDHEN, CDR2 SYDVKM. CDR3 loop: CASRDTTSGSTYEQYF. DNA of the CDR3: TGTGCCAGCAGGGACACTACTAGCGGGAGTACCTACGAGCAGTACTTC.

This clonotype has a count of ten or more. V is TRBV25-1 and J is TRBJ2-3, with 8 bases that match TRBD1. The V segment lost 5 bases and the J segment 3 bases; nucleotides outside the gene matches: 7. This CDR3 has 15 amino acids. Germline CDR1 is MGHDK and CDR2 is SYGVNS. The chain's CDR3 is CASSSRTGTTDTQYF. Here the CDR3 DNA reads TGTGCCAGCAGTAGTAGGACAGGGACAACAGATACGCAGTATTTT.

The rearrangement links TRBV14 to TRBJ2-3; possible D gene TRBD1, 5 bases. The germline V gene has CDR1 SGHDN and CDR2 FVKESK. The CDR3 loop spans 16 amino acids. The V and J ends lost 4 bases and 4 bases respectively, with 18 bases between them. The CDR3 nucleotides read TGTGCCAGCAGCCCTCCGGCAGGGATTGTATCAGATACGCAGTATTTT. Amino acids: CASSPPAGIVSDTQYF.